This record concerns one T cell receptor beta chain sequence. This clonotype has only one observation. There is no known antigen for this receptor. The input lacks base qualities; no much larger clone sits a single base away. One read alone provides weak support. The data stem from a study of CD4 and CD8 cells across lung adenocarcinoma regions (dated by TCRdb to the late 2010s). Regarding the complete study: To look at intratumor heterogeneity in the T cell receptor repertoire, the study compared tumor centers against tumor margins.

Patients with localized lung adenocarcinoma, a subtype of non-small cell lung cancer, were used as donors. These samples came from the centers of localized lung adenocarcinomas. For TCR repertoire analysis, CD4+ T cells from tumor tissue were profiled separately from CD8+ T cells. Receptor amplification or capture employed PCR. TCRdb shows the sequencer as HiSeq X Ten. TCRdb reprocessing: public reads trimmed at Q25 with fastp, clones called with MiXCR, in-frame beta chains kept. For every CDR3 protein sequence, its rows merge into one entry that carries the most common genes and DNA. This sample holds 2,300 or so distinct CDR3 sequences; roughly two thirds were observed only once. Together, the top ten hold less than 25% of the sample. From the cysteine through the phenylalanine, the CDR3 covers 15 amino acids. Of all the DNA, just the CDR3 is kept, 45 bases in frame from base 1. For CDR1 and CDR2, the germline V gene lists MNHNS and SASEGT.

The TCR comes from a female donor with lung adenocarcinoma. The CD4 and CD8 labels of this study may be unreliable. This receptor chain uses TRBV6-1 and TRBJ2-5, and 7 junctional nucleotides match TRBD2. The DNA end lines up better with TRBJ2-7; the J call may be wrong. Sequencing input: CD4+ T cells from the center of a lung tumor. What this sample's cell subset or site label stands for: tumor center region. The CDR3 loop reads CASSHRDYKPYEQYF. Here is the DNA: TGTGCCAGCAGCCACCGGGACTACAAACCCTACGAGCAGTACTTC.